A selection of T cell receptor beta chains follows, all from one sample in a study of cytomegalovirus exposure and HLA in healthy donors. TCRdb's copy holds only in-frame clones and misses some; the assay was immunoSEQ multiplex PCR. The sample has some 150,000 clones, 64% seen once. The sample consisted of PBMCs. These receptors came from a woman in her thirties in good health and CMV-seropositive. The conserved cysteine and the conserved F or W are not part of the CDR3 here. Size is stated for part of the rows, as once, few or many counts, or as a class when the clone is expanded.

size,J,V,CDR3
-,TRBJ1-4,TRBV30,ASKVEGAREKLF
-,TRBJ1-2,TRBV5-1,ASSLDGGRDYGYT
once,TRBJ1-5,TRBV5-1,ASSPTGSNQPQH
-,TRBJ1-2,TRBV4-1,ASSQSRANYGYT
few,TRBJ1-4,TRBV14,ASSHGPGRDRREKLF
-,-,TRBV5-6,ASSLGSDYEQY
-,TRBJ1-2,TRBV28,ASRRTENYGYT
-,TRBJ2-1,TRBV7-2,ASRLILGEQF
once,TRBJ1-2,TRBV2,ASRGPTCYGYT
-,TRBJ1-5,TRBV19,ASSLHNPQGGQH
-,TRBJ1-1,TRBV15,ATSWDRGNTEAF
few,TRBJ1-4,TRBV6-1,ASSVASTLSVKLF
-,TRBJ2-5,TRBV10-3,AISEQTQETQY
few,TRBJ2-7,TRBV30,AFSIGLEGKQY
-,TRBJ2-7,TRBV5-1,ASSWGDRGYEQY
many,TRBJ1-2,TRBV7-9,ASSAESGEFYGYT
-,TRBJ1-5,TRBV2,ASSAFGSNQPQH
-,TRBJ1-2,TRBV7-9,ASSPGWGGNYGYT
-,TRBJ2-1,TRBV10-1,ASSEYRRASGSHDEQF
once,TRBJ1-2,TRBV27,GGRDGYT
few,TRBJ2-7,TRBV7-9,ASSVTGVTYEQY
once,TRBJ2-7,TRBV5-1,ASSLGLAGVYSYEQY
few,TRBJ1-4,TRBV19,ASWSGLLNEKLF
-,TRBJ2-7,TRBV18,ASSEREGVYEQY
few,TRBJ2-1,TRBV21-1,ASSKGSGGKRASVFNEQF
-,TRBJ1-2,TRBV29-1,SVAGGAYYGYT
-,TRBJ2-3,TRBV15,ATSRKIRGSTDTQY
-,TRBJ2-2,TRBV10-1,ASKLAANTGELF
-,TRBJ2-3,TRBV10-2,ASSLTTQGGTDTQY
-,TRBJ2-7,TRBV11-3,ASSFLAGGNYEQY
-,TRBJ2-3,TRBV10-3,ASSREVTTQY
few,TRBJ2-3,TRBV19,ASSLRTSGGPSTDTQY
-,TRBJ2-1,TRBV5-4,ASSLGQGDYEQF
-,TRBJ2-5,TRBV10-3,AISESKGTGARETQY
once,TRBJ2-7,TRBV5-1,ASSSHLPEQY
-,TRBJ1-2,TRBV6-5,ASSIQENYGYT
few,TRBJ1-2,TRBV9,ASSVGRAGNYGYT
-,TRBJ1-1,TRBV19,ASSAGQADYMNTEAF
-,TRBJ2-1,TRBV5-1,ASSLDGTGEYNEQF
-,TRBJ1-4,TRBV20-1,SAKQSGVGF
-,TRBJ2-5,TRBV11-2,ASSAGTYQETQY
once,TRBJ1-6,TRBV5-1,ASSSWDSASSPLH
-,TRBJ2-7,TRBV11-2,ASRPKTGTYEQY
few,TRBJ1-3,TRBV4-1,ASSPRTGSDLRSGNTIY
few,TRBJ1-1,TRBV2,ATGQGRKNTEAF
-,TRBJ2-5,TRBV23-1,ASSQGREGQETQY
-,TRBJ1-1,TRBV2,ASSLYSNTEAF
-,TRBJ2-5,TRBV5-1,ASSFNRGEAQY
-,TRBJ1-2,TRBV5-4,ASSSGGGEVGYT
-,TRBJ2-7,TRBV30,ACLVLADAFSYEQY
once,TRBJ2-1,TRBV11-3,ASSLASGVTYEQF
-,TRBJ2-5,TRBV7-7,ASSPLVAGGGETQY
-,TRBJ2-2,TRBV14,ASSQGTSHTGELF
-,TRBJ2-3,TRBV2,ASSELADPQY
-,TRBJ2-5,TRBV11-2,ASSLDRTGVGTQY